Presented here are 24 T cell receptor beta chains from one specimen sequenced in a study of T cell responses to AZD1222 COVID-19 vaccine. Clones were read by immunoSEQ multiplex PCR, and TCRdb kept only the in-frame ones, dropping some. The table records approximately 130,000 clones, 93% of them present only once. Source: peripheral blood, taken on day 0 of AZD1222 vaccination. Every receptor here comes from an adult in good health.

The chain carries TRBV3-1 (or the pseudogene TRBV3-2) and TRBJ2-7; D unresolved. Germline CDR1 and CDR2: LGHDT and YNNKEL (reference sequence). V lost 3 bases, J lost 0 bases, and 0 bases lay in between. This CDR3 has 11 residues. As DNA, the CDR3 is TGTGCCAGCAGCCACTCCTACGAGCAGTACTTC. Its protein is CASSHSYEQYF.

V usage is TRBV6-5 and J usage is TRBJ2-2; maybe TRBD2 (5 bases). The CDR3 is 15 amino acids. From germline, CDR1 is MNHEY and CDR2 SVGAGI. Trimming left V 6 bases short and J 2 bases short, with 13 bases between. CDR3 amino acids: CASRPRGSNTGELFF. The CDR3 DNA reads TGTGCCAGCAGGCCACGGGGATCCAACACCGGGGAGCTGTTTTTT.

The rearrangement joins TRBV27 to TRBJ2-1; D is ambiguous. Germline V gene lookup returns CDR1 MNHEY and CDR2 SMNVEV (reference sequence). The germline V and J ends were trimmed by 7 bases and 2 bases, with 12 bases remaining between them. This CDR3 spans 14 amino acids. The CDR3 nucleotides are TGTGCCAGCACCTCCGGACGGCCCTACAATGAGCAGTTCTTC. Residues: CASTSGRPYNEQFF.

The gene calls are TRBV7-9 and TRBJ2-1; TRBD1 matches at 8 bases. Germline CDR1 and CDR2: SEHNR and FQNEAQ (reference sequence). The J segment lost 8 bases and the V segment lost 7 bases, leaving 16 bases of the junction unmatched. The CDR3 length is 16 residues. The CDR3 is CASIYSGTGTRDEQFF. CDR3 DNA sequence: TGTGCCAGCATCTATTCCGGGACAGGTACTAGAGATGAGCAGTTCTTC.

The chain has TRBV2 and TRBJ1-5, with D tentatively TRBD1 (5 bases). Trimming shortened V by 4 bases and J by 5 bases, and 15 bases separated the two germline ends. Germline V gene data show CDR1 as SNHLY and CDR2 as FYNNEI. The CDR3 consists of 15 residues. This CDR3 is CASSGAGGSDQPQHF. The CDR3 coding sequence is TGTGCCAGCAGTGGCGCCGGGGGATCTGATCAGCCCCAGCATTTT.

The gene calls are TRBV7-7 and TRBJ2-3; D remains unclear. The ends were cut back, 5 bases at V and 0 bases at J, with 15 bases in the middle. The CDR3 runs to 16 residues. The germline V gene encodes CDR1 SSHAT and CDR2 FNYEAQ (reference sequence). CDR3 region: CASSLNSDPSTDTQYF. In DNA, the CDR3 is TGTGCCAGCAGCCTAAACAGTGACCCTAGCACAGATACGCAGTATTTT.

The chain joins TRBV5-1 to TRBJ2-3; tentatively, D is TRBD1 or TRBD2 (5 bases each). Germline V gene data show CDR1 as SGHRS and CDR2 as YFSETQ. The CDR3 extends over 14 amino acids. The V end lost 2 bases, the J end lost 2 bases, and 9 bases lay between the germline ends. The CDR3 here is CASSFSGTTDTQYF. In DNA, the CDR3 is TGCGCCAGCAGCTTTAGTGGGACCACAGATACGCAGTATTTT.

Turning to this clone: The same CDR3 arises from other DNA sequences in this sample as well. The rearrangement uses TRBV5-1 and TRBJ1-1; D not certain. Germline V gene data show CDR1 as SGHRS and CDR2 as YFSETQ. The V gene lost 0 bases and the J gene lost 6 bases, with 3 bases spanning the gap. This CDR3 region has 11 residues. The CDR3, as DNA: TGCGCCAGCAGCTTGGGACCTGAAGCTTTCTTT. Residues: CASSLGPEAFF.

The gene calls are TRBV24-1 and TRBJ2-7; tentative D call: TRBD1 (5 bases). This CDR3 region has 14 residues. Germline V lookup: CDR1 KGHDR, CDR2 SFDVKD. V lost 2 bases and J 0 bases, leaving 7 bases between the germline ends. CDR3 amino acids: CATSDSDSSYEQYF. The CDR3 DNA follows: TGTGCCACCAGTGATTCCGACAGCTCCTACGAGCAGTACTTC.

The V call is TRBV27, the J call TRBJ2-7; D may match TRBD1 or TRBD2 (5 bases each). The V gene lost 5 bases and the J gene lost 1 base, with 12 bases spanning the gap. Germline CDR1 is MNHEY and CDR2 is SMNVEV (reference sequence). This CDR3 is 14 amino acids long. CDR3 protein: CASSLAQGSYEQYF. The CDR3 DNA reads as TGTGCCAGCAGTCTAGCCCAGGGTTCCTACGAGCAGTACTTC.

CDR3 in amino acids: CASSPGQGANEQYF. The CDR3 DNA sequence: TGTGCCAGCAGCCCCGGACAGGGGGCTAACGAGCAGTACTTC. V is TRBV7-9 and J is TRBJ2-7; 11 positions match TRBD1. V gave up 5 bases and J gave up 5 bases; unmatched junction bases: 5. The CDR3 covers 14 residues. CDR1 and CDR2 from the germline V gene are SEHNR and FQNEAQ (reference sequence).

This clone has just one count. The rearrangement uses TRBV6-5 and TRBJ2-1; 12 nucleotides line up with TRBD2. Germline V CDR1 and CDR2: MNHEY, SVGAGI. The CDR3 sequence is 13 residues long. With 6 bases clipped from V and 7 bases from J, the junction kept 1 base outside the gene matches. Here the CDR3 DNA reads TGTGCCAGCAGGGGGACTAGCGGGAATGAGCAGTTCTTC. As protein: CASRGTSGNEQFF.

This chain connects TRBV2 to TRBJ2-7; TRBD2 might be the D (5 bases). The CDR3 spans 12 residues. CDR1 is SNHLY and CDR2 is FYNNEI in the germline V gene. V was cut by 10 bases and J by 1 base, with 11 bases left in between. Written as DNA, the CDR3 is TGTGCCACTGGACTGAATTCCTACGAGCAGTACTTC. Amino acid sequence: CATGLNSYEQYF.

The J gene is TRBJ2-1, the V gene TRBV7-2; D is uncertain. The CDR3 is made up of 15 amino acids. In germline, CDR1 is SGHTA, CDR2 FQGNSA. V lost 1 base, J lost 7 bases, and 14 bases lay in between. In nucleotides, the CDR3 is TGTGCCAGCAGCTTAGGGGTTTCTTTATCGAATGAGCAGTTCTTC. It specifies CASSLGVSLSNEQFF. Together with reference TRBV7-2 and TRBJ2-1, the CDR3 gives the full variable domain: GAGVSQSPSNKVTEKGKDVELRCDPISGHTALYWYRQSLGQGLEFLIYFQGNSAPDKSGLPSDRFSAERTGGSVSTLTIQRTQQEDSAVYLCASSLGVSLSNEQFFGPGTRLTVL.

This chain uses TRBV28 with TRBJ2-1; 7 bases align to TRBD2. The CDR3 loop spans 15 amino acids. V lost 2 bases to trimming and J lost 8 bases; unmatched junction nucleotides: 9. Germline-derived CDR1 and CDR2 are MDHEN and SYDVKM. CDR3 loop: CASSLLAASEDEQFF. The CDR3 DNA follows: TGTGCCAGCAGTTTACTAGCGGCCTCAGAGGATGAGCAGTTCTTC.

As regards this clone: Other DNA variants within this sample encode the same CDR3. V usage is TRBV3-1 (or the pseudogene TRBV3-2) and J usage is TRBJ2-7; possibly TRBD1 for D (5 bases). This CDR3 has 11 residues. The V gene lost 6 bases and the J gene lost 4 bases, with 7 bases spanning the gap. The germline V gene encodes CDR1 LGHDT and CDR2 YNNKEL (reference sequence). The CDR3 reads CASSQGYEQYF. In DNA, the CDR3 is TGTGCCAGCAGTCAGGGATACGAGCAGTACTTC.

The chain employs TRBV11-2 and TRBJ2-1, with 8 bases aligning to TRBD1. Germline assignment: CDR1 SGHAT and CDR2 FQNNGV. The CDR3 is made up of 16 amino acids. With 5 bases clipped from V and 0 bases from J, the junction kept 6 bases outside the gene matches. CDR3 coding DNA: TGTGCCAGCAGCACTCGGACAGGGAGCTCCTACAATGAGCAGTTCTTC. Protein: CASSTRTGSSYNEQFF.

The gene calls are TRBV7-9 and TRBJ2-5; D is unclear. This CDR3 region has 13 residues. Germline values: CDR1 SEHNR, CDR2 FQNEAQ (reference sequence). Deletions cut 4 bases from V and 2 bases from J, with 8 bases between. The CDR3 region is CASSSWLQETQYF. The CDR3 nucleotides are TGTGCCAGCAGCTCCTGGCTGCAAGAGACCCAGTACTTC. The whole variable domain, filled in from reference TRBV7-9 and TRBJ2-5, reads DTGVSQNPRHKITKRGQNVTFRCDPISEHNRLYWYRQTLGQGPEFLTYFQNEAQLEKSRLLSDRFSAERPKGSFSTLEIQRTEQGDSAMYLCASSSWLQETQYFGPGTRLLVL.

The V gene is TRBV5-1, the J gene TRBJ1-1; D perhaps matches TRBD1 (5 bases). Germline V CDR1 and CDR2: SGHRS, YFSETQ. Trimming took 1 base from V and 0 from J, leaving 10 bases between them. This CDR3 comprises 15 residues. CDR3: CASSLSGSMNTEAFF. In DNA, the CDR3 is TGCGCCAGCAGCTTGTCAGGGTCAATGAACACTGAAGCTTTCTTT. The variable domain in full, completed from reference TRBV5-1 and TRBJ1-1, reads KAGVTQTPRYLIKTRGQQVTLSCSPISGHRSVSWYQQTPGQGLQFLFEYFSETQRNKGNFPGRFSGRQFSNSRSEMNVSTLELGDSALYLCASSLSGSMNTEAFFGQGTRLTVV.

V gene TRBV28 combines with J gene TRBJ1-5; D is possibly TRBD1 (5 bases). The germline CDR1 and CDR2 sequences are MDHEN and SYDVKM. This CDR3 region has 16 residues. The germline V and J ends were trimmed by 6 bases and 0 bases, with 15 bases remaining between them. The CDR3: CASSPQGSYSNQPQHF. The CDR3 DNA is TGTGCCAGCAGCCCTCAGGGTTCGTATAGCAATCAGCCCCAGCATTTT.

The rearrangement uses TRBV7-2 and TRBJ2-7; D unclear. Trimming left V 0 bases short and J 6 bases short, with 18 bases between. Germline assignment: CDR1 SGHTA and CDR2 FQGNSA. This CDR3 region has 16 residues. CDR3 sequence (DNA): TGTGCCAGCAGCTTAGCGACCGGGCCCCTTGGACGCGAGCAGTACTTC. It yields the protein CASSLATGPLGREQYF.

V and J are TRBV2 and TRBJ2-5; D is ambiguous. The CDR3 sequence is 14 residues long. V was trimmed by 1 base and J by 0 bases, leaving 6 bases between them. Germline V gene lookup returns CDR1 SNHLY and CDR2 FYNNEI. CDR3 DNA sequence: TGTGCCAGCAGTGAAGTGTCTTACCAAGAGACCCAGTACTTC. Amino acid sequence: CASSEVSYQETQYF. Filled out from reference TRBV2 and TRBJ2-5, the complete variable domain reads EPEVTQTPSHQVTQMGQEVILRCVPISNHLYFYWYRQILGQKVEFLVSFYNNEISEKSEIFDDQFSVERPDGSNFTLKIRSTKLEDSAMYFCASSEVSYQETQYFGPGTRLLVL.

The V call is TRBV28, the J call TRBJ2-3, with D unresolved. V was trimmed by 6 bases and J by 3 bases, leaving 22 bases between them. CDR3 length: 17 amino acids. CDR1 and CDR2 from the germline V gene are MDHEN and SYDVKM. CDR3 sequence (DNA): TGTGCCAGCAGCAGTCCGAGAAGAGTTCAGGAGACAGATACGCAGTATTTT. Residues: CASSSPRRVQETDTQYF.

Only one count was recorded for this clone. The V call is TRBV7-3, the J call TRBJ2-1, with D tentatively TRBD1 or TRBD2 (5 bases each). This CDR3 region has 15 residues. Germline CDR1 is SGHTA and CDR2 is FQGTGA. Deletions cut 6 bases from V and 8 bases from J, with 20 bases between. The CDR3 here is CASSSSGTVRYEQFF. CDR3 DNA: TGTGCCAGCAGTTCCTCCGGGACGGTCAGGTATGAGCAGTTCTTC.